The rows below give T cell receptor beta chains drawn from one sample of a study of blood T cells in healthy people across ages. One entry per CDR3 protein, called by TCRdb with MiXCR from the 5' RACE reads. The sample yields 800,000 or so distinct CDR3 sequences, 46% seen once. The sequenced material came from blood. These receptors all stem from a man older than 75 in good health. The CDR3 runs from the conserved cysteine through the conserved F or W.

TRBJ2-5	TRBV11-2	CASSLAGGLAETQYF
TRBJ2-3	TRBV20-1	CSASTGASTDTQYF
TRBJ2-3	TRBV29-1	CSVDYVADTQYF
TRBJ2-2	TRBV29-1	CSVGDKAAGELFF
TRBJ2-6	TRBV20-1	CSARHPTGTGANVLTF
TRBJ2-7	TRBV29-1	CSVVIAGGNEQYF
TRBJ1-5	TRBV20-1	CSAATGGDQPQHF
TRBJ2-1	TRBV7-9	CASSASGPQSSYNEQFF
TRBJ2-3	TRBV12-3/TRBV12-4	CASSNSTDTQYF
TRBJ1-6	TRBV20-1	CSARDLEQGRNSPLHF
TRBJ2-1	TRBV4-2	CASSQIIAGGVYEQFF
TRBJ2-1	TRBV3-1	CASSHPGLAGGNEQFF
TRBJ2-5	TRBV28	CASRGTWEMKTQYF
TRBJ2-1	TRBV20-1	CSAPRAGGSLNEQFF
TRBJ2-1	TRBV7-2	CASSGQAGTRNEQFF
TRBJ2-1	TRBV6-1	CASSNSGSHNEQFF
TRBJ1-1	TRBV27	CASSAGTKNTEAFF
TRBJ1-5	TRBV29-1	CSVSTGGEFGQPQHF
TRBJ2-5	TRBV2	CASSILGIQETQYF
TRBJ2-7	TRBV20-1	CSAFPSSGSIYEQYF
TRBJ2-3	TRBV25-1	CASSGTSGSASTDTQYF
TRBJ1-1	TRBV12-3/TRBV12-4	CASSSFSRFMNTEAFF
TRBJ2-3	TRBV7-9	CASSLGDRDRGTDTQYF
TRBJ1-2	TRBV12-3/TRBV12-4	CASSFQGHYGYTF
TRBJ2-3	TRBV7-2	CASSPGRATDTQYF
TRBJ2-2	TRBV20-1	CSARVPGGLIGELFF
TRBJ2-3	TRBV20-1	CSARDEHKAGPTDTQYF
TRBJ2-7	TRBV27	CASMDPDRGNEQYF
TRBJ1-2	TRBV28	CANSLQRDRSNYGYTF
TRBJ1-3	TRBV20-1	CSARERTGRGNTIYF
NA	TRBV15	CATSREGVGALWDPVGEQYF
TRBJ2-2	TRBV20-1	CSARGRRTNTGELFF